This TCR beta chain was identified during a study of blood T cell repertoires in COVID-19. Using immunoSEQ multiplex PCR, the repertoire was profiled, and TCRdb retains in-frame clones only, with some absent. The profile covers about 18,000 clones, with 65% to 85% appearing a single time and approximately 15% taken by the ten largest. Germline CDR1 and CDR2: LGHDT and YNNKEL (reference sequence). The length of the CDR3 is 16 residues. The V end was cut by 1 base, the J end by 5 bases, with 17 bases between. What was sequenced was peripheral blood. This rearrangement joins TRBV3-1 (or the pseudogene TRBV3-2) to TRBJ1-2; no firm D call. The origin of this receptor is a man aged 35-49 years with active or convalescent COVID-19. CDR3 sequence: CASSQATPWIVYGYTF. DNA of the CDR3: TGTGCCAGCAGCCAAGCGACACCCTGGATTGTATATGGCTACACCTTC.